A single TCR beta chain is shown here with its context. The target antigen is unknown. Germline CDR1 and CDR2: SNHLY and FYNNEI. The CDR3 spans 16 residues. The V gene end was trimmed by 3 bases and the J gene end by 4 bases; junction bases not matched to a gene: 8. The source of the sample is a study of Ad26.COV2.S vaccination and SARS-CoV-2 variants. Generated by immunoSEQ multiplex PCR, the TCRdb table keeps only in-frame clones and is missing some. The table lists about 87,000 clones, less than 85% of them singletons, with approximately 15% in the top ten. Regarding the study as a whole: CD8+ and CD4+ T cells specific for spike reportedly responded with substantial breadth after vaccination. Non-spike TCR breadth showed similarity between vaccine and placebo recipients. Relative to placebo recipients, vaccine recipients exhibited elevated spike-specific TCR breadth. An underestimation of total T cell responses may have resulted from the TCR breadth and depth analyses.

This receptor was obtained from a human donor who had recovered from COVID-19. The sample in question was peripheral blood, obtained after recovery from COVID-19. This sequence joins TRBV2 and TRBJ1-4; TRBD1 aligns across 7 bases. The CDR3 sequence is CASSEQAGGFNEKLFF. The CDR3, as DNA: TGTGCCAGCAGTGAGCAGGCAGGGGGGTTTAATGAAAAACTGTTTTTT.